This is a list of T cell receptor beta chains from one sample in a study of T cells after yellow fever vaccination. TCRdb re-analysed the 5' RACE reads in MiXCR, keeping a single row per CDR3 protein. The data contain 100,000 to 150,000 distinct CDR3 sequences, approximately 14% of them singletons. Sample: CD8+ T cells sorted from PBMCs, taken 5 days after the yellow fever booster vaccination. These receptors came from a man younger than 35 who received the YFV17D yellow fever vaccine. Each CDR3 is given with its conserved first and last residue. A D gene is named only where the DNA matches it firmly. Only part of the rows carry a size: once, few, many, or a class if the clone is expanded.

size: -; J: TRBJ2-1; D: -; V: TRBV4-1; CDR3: CASSQDNGGGDEQFF; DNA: TGCGCCAGCAGCCAAGATAACGGAGGGGGCGATGAGCAGTTCTTC
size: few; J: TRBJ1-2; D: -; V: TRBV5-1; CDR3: CASSLAAGPSGYTF; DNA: TGCGCCAGCAGCTTGGCCGCGGGGCCATCTGGCTACACCTTC
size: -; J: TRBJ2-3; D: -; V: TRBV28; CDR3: CASSLGLHTQYF; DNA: TGTGCCAGCAGTTTAGGTCTTCATACGCAGTATTTT
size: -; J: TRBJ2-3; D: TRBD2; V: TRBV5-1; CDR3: CASTERGFTDTQYF; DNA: TGCGCCAGCACCGAGCGGGGTTTCACAGATACGCAGTATTTT
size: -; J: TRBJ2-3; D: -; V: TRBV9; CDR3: CASSALDDTQYF; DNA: TGTGCCAGCAGCGCCTTGGACGATACGCAGTATTTT
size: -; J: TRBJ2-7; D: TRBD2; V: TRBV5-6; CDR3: CASSWATSGGAHEQYF; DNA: TGTGCCAGCAGCTGGGCGACTAGCGGGGGGGCTCACGAGCAGTACTTC
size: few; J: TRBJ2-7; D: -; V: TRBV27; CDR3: CASSIRGGYYEQYF; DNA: TGTGCCAGCAGTATCCGCGGGGGCTACTACGAGCAGTACTTC
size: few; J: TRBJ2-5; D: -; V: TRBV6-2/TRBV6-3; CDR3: CASSYEGSEETQYF; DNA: TGTGCCAGCAGTTACGAGGGTAGCGAAGAGACCCAGTACTTC
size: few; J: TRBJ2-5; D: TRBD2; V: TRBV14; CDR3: CASSHPGAGGLETQYF; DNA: TGTGCCAGCAGCCACCCGGGAGCGGGGGGTTTGGAGACCCAGTACTTC
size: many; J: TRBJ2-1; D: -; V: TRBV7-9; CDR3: CASSLVGTPNQQFF; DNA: TGTGCCAGCAGCTTAGTGGGGACTCCCAACCAGCAGTTCTTC
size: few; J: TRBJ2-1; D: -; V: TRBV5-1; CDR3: CASSLGDPPYNEQFF; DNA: TGCGCCAGCAGCTTAGGGGACCCCCCCTACAATGAGCAGTTCTTC
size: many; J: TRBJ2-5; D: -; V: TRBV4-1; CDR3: CASSREGGVQETQYF; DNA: TGCGCCAGCAGCCGAGAGGGCGGGGTCCAAGAGACCCAGTACTTC
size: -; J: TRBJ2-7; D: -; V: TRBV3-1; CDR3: CASRGSDKSYEQYF; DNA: TGTGCCAGCAGGGGATCGGACAAGTCCTACGAGCAGTACTTC
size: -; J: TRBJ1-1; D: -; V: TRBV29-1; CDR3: CSVRLNTEAFF; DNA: TGCAGCGTTAGGTTGAACACTGAAGCTTTCTTT
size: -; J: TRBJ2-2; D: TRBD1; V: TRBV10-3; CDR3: CAISEDRAGTGELFF; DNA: TGTGCCATCAGTGAGGACAGGGCTGGCACCGGGGAGCTGTTTTTT
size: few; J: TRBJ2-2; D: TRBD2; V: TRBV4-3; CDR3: CASSQEGSGAGELFF; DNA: TGCGCCAGCAGCCAAGAAGGAAGCGGGGCCGGGGAGCTGTTTTTT
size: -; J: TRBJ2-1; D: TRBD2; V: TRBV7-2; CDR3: CASRGSSGSYNEQFF; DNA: TGTGCCAGCAGGGGATCTAGCGGGAGCTACAATGAGCAGTTCTTC
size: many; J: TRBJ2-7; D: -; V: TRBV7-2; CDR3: CASSFQPGYEQYF; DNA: TGTGCCAGCAGCTTCCAACCAGGCTACGAGCAGTACTTC
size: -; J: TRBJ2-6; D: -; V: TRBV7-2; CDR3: CASSLVSVGAGANVLTF; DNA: TGTGCCAGCAGCTTAGTGTCAGTGGGGGCTGGGGCCAACGTCCTGACTTTC
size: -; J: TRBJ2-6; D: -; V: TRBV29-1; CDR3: CSATEASGASVLTF; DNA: TGCAGCGCGACGGAAGCCTCTGGGGCCAGCGTCCTGACTTTC
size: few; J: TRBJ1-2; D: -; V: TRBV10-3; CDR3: CAAISEARDGYTF; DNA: TGTGCCGCCATCAGTGAAGCGAGGGATGGCTACACCTTC
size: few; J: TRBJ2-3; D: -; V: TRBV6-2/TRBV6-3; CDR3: CASSGAPGGTQYF; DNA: TGTGCCAGCAGTGGGGCGCCCGGCGGGACGCAGTATTTT
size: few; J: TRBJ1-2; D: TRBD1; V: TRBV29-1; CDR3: CSVDPPLQGFDGGYTF; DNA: TGCAGCGTTGACCCTCCTCTACAGGGGTTTGATGGTGGCTACACCTTC
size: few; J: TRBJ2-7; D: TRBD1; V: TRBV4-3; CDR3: CASSQGTGGSYEQYF; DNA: TGCGCCAGCAGCCAAGGCACAGGGGGTTCCTACGAGCAGTACTTC
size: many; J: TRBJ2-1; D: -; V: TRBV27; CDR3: CASSYSSYNEQFF; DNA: TGTGCCAGCAGTTACAGCTCCTACAATGAGCAGTTCTTC
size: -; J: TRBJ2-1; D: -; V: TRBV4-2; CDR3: CASSQDYRADYNEQFF; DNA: TGTGCCAGCAGCCAAGATTACAGGGCGGATTACAATGAGCAGTTCTTC
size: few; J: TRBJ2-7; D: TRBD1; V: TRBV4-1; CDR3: CASSRDRGDSEQYF; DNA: TGCGCCAGCAGCCGGGACAGGGGAGACTCCGAGCAGTACTTC
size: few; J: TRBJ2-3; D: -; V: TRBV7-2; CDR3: CASSFRGRGADTQYF; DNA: TGTGCCAGCAGCTTTCGGGGTCGAGGAGCAGATACGCAGTATTTT
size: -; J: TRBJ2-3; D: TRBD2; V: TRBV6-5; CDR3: CASTRLAGERTQYF; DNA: TGTGCCAGCACCAGACTAGCGGGGGAGCGCACGCAGTATTTT
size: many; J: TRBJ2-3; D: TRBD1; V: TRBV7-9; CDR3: CASSARQGSTDTQYF; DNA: TGTGCCAGCAGCGCCCGACAGGGAAGCACAGATACGCAGTATTTT
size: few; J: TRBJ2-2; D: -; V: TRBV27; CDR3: CASSPDGYTGELFF; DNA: TGTGCCAGCAGCCCGGACGGATACACCGGGGAGCTGTTTTTT
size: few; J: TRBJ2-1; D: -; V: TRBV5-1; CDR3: CASSLSTGRSYNEQFF; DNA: TGCGCCAGCAGCTTGAGTACGGGGAGGTCCTACAATGAGCAGTTCTTC
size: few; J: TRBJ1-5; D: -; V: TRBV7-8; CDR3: CASSLVQGHQPQHF; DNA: TGTGCCAGCAGCTTAGTACAGGGACACCAGCCCCAGCATTTT